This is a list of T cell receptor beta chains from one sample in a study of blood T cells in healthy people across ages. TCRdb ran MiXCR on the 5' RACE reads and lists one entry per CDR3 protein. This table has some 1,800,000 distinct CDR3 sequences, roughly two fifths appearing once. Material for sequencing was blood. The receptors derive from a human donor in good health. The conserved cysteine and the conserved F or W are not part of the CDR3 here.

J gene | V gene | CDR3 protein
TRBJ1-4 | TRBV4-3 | ASSQAPTGGFNEKLF
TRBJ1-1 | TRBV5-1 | ASRGIRTEAF
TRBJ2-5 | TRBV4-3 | ASSQVIGVKETQY
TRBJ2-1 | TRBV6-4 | ASSGEGGSSYNEQF
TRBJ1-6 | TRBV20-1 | SARGGKGSPLH
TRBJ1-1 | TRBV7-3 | ASSLQASGTEAF
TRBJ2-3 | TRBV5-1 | ASAGLTDTQY
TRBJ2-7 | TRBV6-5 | ASSTLRTGPQTEQY
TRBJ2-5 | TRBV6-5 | ASSYSPGLEETQY
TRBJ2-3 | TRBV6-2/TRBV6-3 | ASSFFLGQVSTDTQY
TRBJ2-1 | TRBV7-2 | ASSFPGQFNEQF
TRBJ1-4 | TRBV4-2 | ASSQVHTLREKLF
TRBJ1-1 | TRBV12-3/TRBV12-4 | ASSPSSRGFSTEAF
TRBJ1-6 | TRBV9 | ASSPSISKNSPLH
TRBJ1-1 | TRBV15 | ATRFDGGGAEAF
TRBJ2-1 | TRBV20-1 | SARLTFLNNEQF
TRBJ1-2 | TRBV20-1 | SARDWIGGSPGYT
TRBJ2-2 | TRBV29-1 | SLEDFGDGELF
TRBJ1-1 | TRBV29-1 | SGEGQTYTEAF
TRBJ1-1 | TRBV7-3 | ASIPGGNTEAF
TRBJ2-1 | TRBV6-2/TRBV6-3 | ASGGQRGWGEQF
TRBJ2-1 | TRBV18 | ASSPPRGAGNIDGEQF
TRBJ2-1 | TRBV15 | ATKRPGDSYNEQF
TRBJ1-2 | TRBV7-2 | ASSSSRTEINGYT
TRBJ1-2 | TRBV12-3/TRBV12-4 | ASSAGRLNTLGYT
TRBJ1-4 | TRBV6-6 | ASSYESEKLF
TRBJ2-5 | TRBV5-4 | AGSLDSGGQETQY
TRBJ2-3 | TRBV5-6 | ASSLGLAGDADTQY
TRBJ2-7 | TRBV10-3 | AISELADLNEQY
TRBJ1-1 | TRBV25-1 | ASSEYGMVNTEAF
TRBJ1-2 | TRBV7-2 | ASSLWVEQDYT
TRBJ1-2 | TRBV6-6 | ASLLTGGAGYGYT
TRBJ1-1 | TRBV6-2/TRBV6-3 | ASTYRGPTEAF
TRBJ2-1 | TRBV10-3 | AISDTTGSEQF
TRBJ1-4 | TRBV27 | ASSGTVANEKLF
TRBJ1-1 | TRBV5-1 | ASSLAGWRENTEAF
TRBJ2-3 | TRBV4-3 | ASSQLGNRGTDTQY
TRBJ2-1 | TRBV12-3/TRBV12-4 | AGSFSEANNEQF